The 24 T cell receptor beta chains below were found in one sample sequenced in a study of T cell responses to AZD1222 COVID-19 vaccine. The method was immunoSEQ multiplex PCR; TCRdb's version includes in-frame clones alone and lacks a portion of them. The table lists under 150,000 clones, more than 85% of them singletons. The material was peripheral blood, obtained on day 0 of AZD1222 vaccination. These receptors came from an adult in good health.

The chain recombines TRBV6-2 or TRBV6-3 with TRBJ2-1; 8 bases are a match to TRBD2. V was clipped by 5 bases and J by 4 bases; unmatched bases: 4. The germline CDR1 and CDR2 sequences are MNHEY and SVGEGT. The CDR3 is made up of 14 amino acids. Here the CDR3 reads CASSGLAAYNEQFF. DNA of the CDR3: TGTGCCAGCAGTGGACTAGCAGCATACAATGAGCAGTTCTTC.

The chain joins TRBV5-4 to TRBJ2-1; no firm D call. The CDR3 runs 16 residues. The germline V gene has CDR1 SGHNT and CDR2 YYREEE (reference sequence). V lost 0 bases and J 1 base, leaving 11 bases between the germline ends. CDR3 sequence reads: CASSLGADISYNEQFF. The CDR3, as DNA: TGTGCCAGCAGCTTGGGGGCGGATATATCCTACAATGAGCAGTTCTTC.

This clone was observed a single time. This chain joins TRBV7-2 and TRBJ1-3; possible D gene TRBD1, 5 bases. V was pared by 5 bases and J by 1 base, with 9 bases between. From germline, CDR1 is SGHTA and CDR2 FQGNSA. CDR3 length: 14 residues. CDR3 residues: CASSLGGSGNTIYF. Here the CDR3 DNA reads TGTGCCAGCAGCCTTGGGGGTTCTGGAAACACCATATATTTT.

The table lists this clone with a count of one. The V and J genes are TRBV6-2 or TRBV6-3 and TRBJ2-3; 9 bases map to TRBD1. The ends lost 6 bases at V and 3 bases at J; junction bases unmatched: 10. The CDR3 runs to 16 residues. The germline gives CDR1 MNHEY, CDR2 SVGEGT. The CDR3 DNA sequence: TGTGCCAGCAGACCTCCGCGGGACAGGGCGACAGATACGCAGTATTTT. It is translated as CASRPPRDRATDTQYF.

The rearrangement links TRBV7-9 to TRBJ2-7, with D uncertain. Germline assignment: CDR1 SEHNR and CDR2 FQNEAQ (reference sequence). This CDR3 comprises 11 residues. Trimming pared 0 bases from V and 5 bases from J, leaving 2 bases between. The CDR3 nucleotides read TGTGCCAGCAGCTTAGCGAACGAGCAGTACTTC. Translating gives CASSLANEQYF.

The chain joins TRBV28 to TRBJ2-1, with D perhaps TRBD1 (5 bases). The V and J ends lost 10 bases and 7 bases respectively, with 17 bases between them. The CDR3 sequence is 13 residues long. Germline CDR1 MDHEN, CDR2 SYDVKM. CDR3 coding DNA: TGTGCCACCAGGTCCTTGGGGCGAAATGAGCAGTTCTTC. It encodes CATRSLGRNEQFF.

The chain has TRBV24-1 and TRBJ2-1, with TRBD2 identical over 8 bases. CDR1 and CDR2 from the germline V gene are KGHDR and SFDVKD. V lost 11 bases and J lost 3; bases outside the gene matches: 11. The CDR3 spans 15 residues. CDR3 nucleotide sequence: TGTGCCATTCAAAGCGGGAGTAGGGTCTACAATGAGCAGTTCTTC. This gives the protein CAIQSGSRVYNEQFF.

This chain links TRBV11-3 with TRBJ2-1, with 10 bases matching TRBD1. Looked up from germline, CDR1 is SGHNT and CDR2 is YENEEA. This CDR3 comprises 16 residues. V trimming: 1 base; J trimming: 8 bases; junction bases outside the gene matches: 8. CDR3 in amino acids: CASSLGGTGVGDEQFF. The DNA for the CDR3 is TGTGCCAGCAGCTTAGGGGGGACAGGGGTAGGCGATGAGCAGTTCTTC.

This chain uses TRBV24-1 with TRBJ1-2, with D possibly matching TRBD1 (6 bases). The CDR3 is 18 amino acids. Trimming removed 4 bases at V and 6 bases at J, with 26 bases between. Germline V gene data show CDR1 as KGHDR and CDR2 as SFDVKD. The CDR3 DNA is TGTGCCACCAGTGACCATCCCACCGGCAGGGGACTATGGGATGGCTACACCTTC. As protein: CATSDHPTGRGLWDGYTF.

The chain has TRBV6-6 and TRBJ2-5; 8 bases map to TRBD1. Germline values: CDR1 MNHNY, CDR2 SVGAGI (reference sequence). The CDR3 is made up of 15 amino acids. Losses at the gene ends were 2 bases for V and 1 base for J; bases not matched to a gene: 3. The CDR3 bases are TGTGCCAGCAGTTACCCAGGACAGGGCCAAGAGACCCAGTACTTC. Residues: CASSYPGQGQETQYF.

The chain combines TRBV20-1 with TRBJ2-7; D unresolved. Germline V gene sequence: CDR1 DFQATT, CDR2 SNEGSKA (reference sequence). Trimming pared 3 bases from V and 7 bases from J, leaving 16 bases between. This CDR3 is 13 amino acids long. CDR3 coding DNA: TGCAGTGCTAGTCGTCCGGGCACCCGGGAGCAGTACTTC. Protein product: CSASRPGTREQYF.

V usage is TRBV6-6 and J usage is TRBJ2-1; the D is unclear. The germline V and J ends were trimmed by 7 bases and 5 bases, with 9 bases remaining between them. The germline V gene encodes CDR1 MNHNY and CDR2 SVGAGI (reference sequence). The length of the CDR3 is 12 residues. The CDR3 bases are TGTGCCAGCACCTCCGACGACAATGAGCAGTTCTTC. This gives the protein CASTSDDNEQFF.

The chain links TRBV9 to TRBJ2-5; no clear D. CDR3 length: 14 residues. Deletions cut 0 bases from V and 0 bases from J, with 6 bases between. CDR1 SGDLS and CDR2 YYNGEE come from the germline V gene. The CDR3 loop is CASSVVGNQETQYF. CDR3 nucleotides: TGTGCCAGCAGCGTAGTAGGGAACCAAGAGACCCAGTACTTC.

This sequence joins TRBV6-5 and TRBJ1-2; possibly TRBD1 for D (5 bases). Germline-derived CDR1 and CDR2 are MNHEY and SVGAGI. Trimming cost V 7 bases and J 3 bases, with 15 bases left between them. The CDR3 sequence is 14 residues long. CDR3 nucleotide sequence: TGTGCCAGCAACCCGACAGCCAGGGACTATGGCTACACCTTC. As protein: CASNPTARDYGYTF.

The chain links TRBV7-3 to TRBJ2-1; TRBD2 agrees at 16 bases. CDR1 and CDR2 (germline): SGHTA, FQGTGA. The V segment lost 5 bases and the J segment 15 bases; nucleotides outside the gene matches: 7. The CDR3 sequence is 14 residues long. The CDR3 coding sequence is TGTGCCAGCAGCCCGGGACTAGCGGGAGGGCCTGGGTTCTTC. It yields the protein CASSPGLAGGPGFF.

The V call is TRBV19, the J call TRBJ2-2, with 13 bases lining up with TRBD2. V lost 5 bases, J lost 6 bases, and 3 bases stayed unmatched. This CDR3 has 15 residues. The germline V gene encodes CDR1 LNHDA and CDR2 SQIVND (reference sequence). CDR3 residues: CASSWTSGRSGELFF. Written as DNA, the CDR3 is TGTGCCAGTAGTTGGACTAGCGGGAGATCCGGGGAGCTGTTTTTT.

The chain joins TRBV29-1 to TRBJ2-7; TRBD2 matches at 7 bases. The length of the CDR3 is 15 residues. Germline V gene sequence: CDR1 SQVTM, CDR2 ANQGSEA. The trim removed 7 bases at V and 1 base at J, leaving 13 bases unmatched. This CDR3 reads CSAMTSGLESYEQYF. CDR3 nucleotide sequence: TGCAGCGCCATGACATCAGGACTAGAATCCTACGAGCAGTACTTC.

The chain uses TRBV5-1 and TRBJ1-2; 10 bases map to TRBD1. The germline V gene has CDR1 SGHRS and CDR2 YFSETQ. With V trimmed by 4 bases and J by 2 bases, 2 bases remained unmatched. This CDR3 is built from 14 residues. CDR3 nucleotides: TGCGCCAGCAGCCAGGACAGGGGGAACTATGGCTACACCTTC. Translation: CASSQDRGNYGYTF.

The chain uses TRBV6-5 and TRBJ1-2; 7 bases agree with TRBD1. Germline values: CDR1 MNHEY, CDR2 SVGAGI. The CDR3 is 15 residues long. Trimming removed 5 bases from V and 4 bases from J; junction bases left unmatched: 10. The CDR3 reads CASSPQQGRAYGYTF. The CDR3 DNA reads TGTGCCAGCAGTCCACAACAGGGGAGAGCCTATGGCTACACCTTC.

The gene calls are TRBV5-1 and TRBJ1-5; tentative D call: TRBD1 (6 bases). V gave up 4 bases and J gave up 11 bases, with 22 bases separating them. CDR1 SGHRS and CDR2 YFSETQ come from the germline V gene. This CDR3 is 15 amino acids long. CDR3 residues: CASSPDGTPGPSQHF. The DNA of the CDR3 is TGCGCCAGCAGCCCGGACGGGACACCCGGACCATCCCAGCATTTT.

In its sample, this clone was seen a few times. The chain is built from TRBV7-2 and TRBJ1-4, with D possibly being TRBD1 (6 bases). The germline gives CDR1 SGHTA, CDR2 FQGNSA. V gave up 4 bases and J gave up 5 bases, with 14 bases separating them. This CDR3 contains 15 residues. Here the CDR3 DNA reads TGTGCCAGCAGCTCCAAGACAGGAACGAATGAAAAACTGTTTTTT. As protein: CASSSKTGTNEKLFF.

V and J are TRBV5-1 and TRBJ2-7; 10 bases are shared with TRBD1. The CDR3 is made up of 16 amino acids. From germline, CDR1 is SGHRS and CDR2 YFSETQ. Germline trimming cut 7 bases from V and 7 bases from J; bases unmatched to any gene: 17. CDR3 region: CASSGGAGTGVGEQYF. Written as DNA, the CDR3 is TGCGCCAGCTCGGGGGGAGCCGGGACAGGGGTAGGTGAGCAGTACTTC.

The chain couples TRBV5-1 to TRBJ2-7; D perhaps matches TRBD1 (5 bases). V was pared by 3 bases and J by 0 bases, with 13 bases between. Germline lookup yields CDR1 SGHRS and CDR2 YFSETQ. The CDR3 runs 15 residues. The CDR3 DNA follows: TGCGCCAGCAGCTCAGGGATGGCCCTCTCCTACGAGCAGTACTTC. Protein sequence: CASSSGMALSYEQYF.

The V call is TRBV11-2, the J call TRBJ2-2, with D tentatively TRBD1 (5 bases). The CDR3 is 14 residues long. CDR1 is SGHAT, CDR2 FQNNGV, per germline. The ends were cut back, 3 bases at V and 8 bases at J, with 13 bases in the middle. The CDR3 DNA sequence: TGTGCCAGCAGCTTGACCAGGGTGGGAGGGGAGCTGTTTTTT. Its translation: CASSLTRVGGELFF.